This TCR beta chain was retrieved from a study of blood T cells in healthy people across ages. Primers used in a second PCR of about 7 to 12 cycles were a sample-barcoded 5' primer and a J-beta primer mix. TCRdb reanalysed the 5' RACE reads using MiXCR and keeps one entry per CDR3 protein. Of 2 million or so distinct CDR3 sequences in the sample, around half were seen once. Sequencing was performed on blood. The source is a woman between 40 and 55 years old in good health.

The DNA of the CDR3 is TGTGCCAGCAGCTTAACCACCCTCCCAGGAAACTATGGCTACACCTTC. Encoded protein: CASSLTTLPGNYGYTF. The genes are TRBV7-3 and TRBJ1-2; D ambiguous. This CDR3 spans 16 amino acids. CDR1 is SGHTA and CDR2 is FQGTGA in the germline V gene. The ends were cut back, 0 bases at V and 2 bases at J, with 13 bases in the middle. The whole variable domain, remainder taken from reference TRBV7-3 and TRBJ1-2, is GAGVSQTPSNKVTEKGKYVELRCDPISGHTALYWYRQSLGQGPEFLIYFQGTGAADDSGLPNDRFFAVRPEGSVSTLKIQRTERGDSAVYLCASSLTTLPGNYGYTFGSGTRLTVV.